This TCR beta chain stems from a study of blood T cell repertoires in COVID-19. Study-level information: From the United States, Italy and Spain came samples of acute and convalescent COVID-19. The analysed material was cDNA or gDNA that came from T cells, B-cell-depleted T cells, or PBMCs.

A single count supports this clone. Only in-frame clones appear in the TCRdb table, and some are missing; sequencing was by immunoSEQ multiplex PCR. The sample lists hundreds of thousands of clones, approximately 86% occurring once. With 4 bases clipped from V and 7 bases from J, the junction kept 4 bases outside the gene matches. Germline lookup yields CDR1 SGDLS and CDR2 YYNGEE. The CDR3 sequence is 13 residues long. Cohort placement rested on clinical history that participants reported themselves. This receptor was obtained from a woman in her 30s who had been exposed to COVID-19. This sequence joins TRBV9 and TRBJ2-2; 7 bases match TRBD1. Material for sequencing was PBMCs or T cells enriched from blood (not recorded which). The CDR3 reads CASSPWDSGELFF. The DNA of the CDR3 is TGTGCCAGCAGCCCTTGGGACAGCGGGGAGCTGTTTTTT.